Shown below are 25 T cell receptor beta chains from a single sample sequenced in a study of T cells in women clearing cervical HPV infection. Only in-frame clones appear in the TCRdb table, and some are missing; sequencing was by immunoSEQ multiplex PCR. This sample's table has about 16,000 clones. Sequencing input: blood buffy coat. The receptors were gathered from a woman aged 18-70 years with a cervical HPV16 infection that either progressed to CIN3+ or cleared (not recorded which).

On this clone: The junction and the germline gene differ at one end; a read error may be behind it. The observed sequence ends 3 residues before the CDR3 terminus, with the missing tail filled in from the germline J gene. V and J are TRBV4-2 and TRBJ2-5; D might be TRBD2 (7 bases). Germline V gives CDR1 LGHNA, CDR2 YNFKEQ. This CDR3 is 17 amino acids long. The CDR3 sequence is CASSQDTWGAGVETQYF. CDR3 DNA, as far as it was read: TGCGCCAGCAGCCAAGATACCTGGGGGGCGGGGGTAGAGACC.

A remark on this clone: Read sequence stops 3 residues before the CDR3 end, and the germline J gene provides the missing end. This chain connects TRBV7-3 to TRBJ2-1; weak D call: TRBD2 (6 bases). V shed 5 bases and J shed 5 bases, with 19 bases lying between them. The length of the CDR3 is 16 residues. Germline values: CDR1 SGHTA, CDR2 FQGTGA. The CDR3 bases that were read are TGTGCCAGCAGCCAGATGGCTCGGGAGCGGCACAATGAG. This sequence encodes CASSQMARERHNE. In full, the CDR3 reads CASSQMARERHNEQFF.

Of note for this clone: The CDR3 end is not reached by the read, which stops 3 residues before it; the germline J gene fills it in. Other DNA sequences in this specimen translate into the identical CDR3. The chain employs TRBV6-2 or TRBV6-3 and TRBJ2-2; 10 bases align to TRBD1. The length of the CDR3 is 16 residues. Germline V CDR1 and CDR2: MNHEY, SVGEGT. Losses at the gene ends were 5 bases for V and 6 bases for J; bases not matched to a gene: 9. CDR3 sequence reads: CASSPWDRGLSGELFF. The CDR3 DNA, read in part, is TGTGCCAGCAGTCCTTGGGACAGGGGTTTATCCGGGGAG.

Remarks on this clone: The missing CDR3 end, 3 residues past where the read stops, is filled in from the germline J gene. This sequence joins TRBV20-1 and TRBJ1-2, with TRBD1 matching over 8 bases. The CDR3 runs to 13 residues. Germline loops: CDR1 DFQATT, CDR2 SNEGSKA (reference sequence). The CDR3 loop is CSAPRPGGEGYTF. The sequenced CDR3 bases are TGCAGTGCTCCCCGCCCAGGGGGCGAAGGC.

Points on this clone: The read terminates 3 residues ahead of where the CDR3 ends, so the germline J gene completes it. The rearrangement links TRBV20-1 to TRBJ2-1; 11 bases are a match to TRBD2. Trimming at V came to 6 bases and at J to 0 bases, leaving 7 bases not matched to a gene. Germline lookup yields CDR1 DFQATT and CDR2 SNEGSKA (reference sequence). CDR3 size: 16 residues. CDR3 loop: CSAKGLAVSSYNEQFF. The CDR3 bases that were read are TGCAGTGCCAAGGGACTAGCGGTGAGCTCCTACAATGAG.

For this clone: Read sequence stops 3 residues before the CDR3 end, and the germline J gene provides the missing end. The V and J genes are TRBV28 and TRBJ1-5, with D possibly matching TRBD1 (6 bases). Germline V gene lookup returns CDR1 MDHEN and CDR2 SYDVKM. The CDR3 runs 13 residues. With 7 bases removed from V and 4 bases from J, the gap between germline ends came to 11 bases. The DNA read from the CDR3 is TGTGCCAGCAAACAGGGTTTAAATCAGCCC. Its protein is CASKQGLNQP. The CDR3 reads in full as CASKQGLNQPQHF.

This clone shows up as medium-sized by frequency. The missing CDR3 end, 3 residues past where the read stops, is filled in from the germline J gene. The chain has TRBV2 and TRBJ1-2; 10 nucleotides match TRBD1. The CDR3 is 15 amino acids. With V trimmed by 6 bases and J by 4 bases, 8 bases remained unmatched. The V gene's germline CDR1 is SNHLY and CDR2 FYNNEI. CDR3 loop: CASRARTGGFYGYTF. Incomplete CDR3 DNA: TGTGCCAGCAGAGCCAGGACAGGGGGTTTCTATGGC.

Regarding this clone: Read coverage stops 3 residues before the CDR3 terminus; the germline J gene supplies the remainder. This sequence joins TRBV12-3 or TRBV12-4 and TRBJ2-7, with a weak D call TRBD2 (6 bases). V dropped 2 bases and J dropped 3 bases, with 17 bases sitting between them. The CDR3 is 16 amino acids. The sequenced CDR3 bases are TGTGCCAGCAGTTTACCCCCCCGCGGGGAGTACTACGAG. This gives the protein CASSLPPRGEYYE. The CDR3 as a whole reads CASSLPPRGEYYEQYF.

Regarding this clone: The read ends 3 residues before the CDR3 terminus; that terminus is restored from the germline J gene. The V call is TRBV6-2 or TRBV6-3, the J call TRBJ1-2; D gene unclear. The CDR3 has 12 residues. The germline V gene has CDR1 MNHEY and CDR2 SVGEGT. The DNA read from the CDR3 is TGTGCCAGCAGTTCTCCCAGTCAGAGG. Encoded protein: CASSSPSQR. The full-length CDR3 reads as CASSSPSQRYTF.

To note about this clone: Read data end 3 residues before the CDR3 end; the end is taken from the germline J gene. The chain is built from TRBV2 and TRBJ2-3; TRBD2 matches at 7 bases. Unmatched junction bases numbered 6, after V lost 3 bases and J lost 3 bases. CDR3 length: 15 residues. The V gene's germline CDR1 is SNHLY and CDR2 FYNNEI. CDR3 DNA (partial): TGTGCCAGCAGTGAGAGGAGCGGGGAAACAGATACG. This codes for CASSERSGETDT. The complete CDR3 sequence is CASSERSGETDTQYF.

Comments on this clone: The CDR3 end lies 3 residues beyond the end of the read and is filled in from the germline J gene. The V call is TRBV6-1, the J call TRBJ1-2; 9 positions match TRBD1. V lost 2 bases and J lost 4; bases outside the gene matches: 5. Germline V gene sequence: CDR1 MNHNS, CDR2 SASEGT. The CDR3 contains 15 residues. The CDR3 region is CASSERTGDAYGYTF. CDR3 bases read: TGTGCCAGCAGTGAAAGGACAGGGGATGCCTATGGC.

Note on this clone: Sequencing ends 3 residues short of the CDR3 end; the germline J gene provides the rest. This sequence joins TRBV14 and TRBJ2-3, with D hard to call. This CDR3 spans 14 amino acids. Looked up from germline, CDR1 is SGHDN and CDR2 is FVKESK. Trimming pared 1 base from V and 2 bases from J, leaving 7 bases between. This CDR3 is CASSQGRHTDTQYF. CDR3 bases read: TGTGCCAGCAGCCAAGGGAGACACACAGATACG.

This clone registers medium-sized by frequency. The read halts 3 residues ahead of the CDR3 end, with the missing end drawn from the germline J gene. This chain connects TRBV5-1 to TRBJ1-4, with 8 bases aligning to TRBD1. Per germline, CDR1 SGHRS and CDR2 YFSETQ. With V trimmed by 4 bases and J by 1 base, 12 bases remained unmatched. This CDR3 spans 18 amino acids. The CDR3 DNA, read in part, is TGCGCCAGCAGCCCGGCTAGACCAGGGGGCGGAACTAATGAAAAA. Amino acid sequence: CASSPARPGGGTNEK. The complete CDR3 protein is CASSPARPGGGTNEKLFF.

A note on this clone: From the germline J gene comes the end of the CDR3, since the read stops 3 residues before it. V is TRBV5-1 and J is TRBJ2-1, with 9 bases identical to TRBD2. Germline V CDR1 and CDR2: SGHRS, YFSETQ. The CDR3 extends over 15 amino acids. Trimming took 4 bases from V and 8 from J; bases not matched to a gene: 10. This CDR3 is CASSLGAGGPYEQFF. Partial CDR3 DNA: TGCGCCAGCAGCCTCGGGGCGGGGGGGCCCTATGAG.

Details on this clone: The read halts 3 residues ahead of the CDR3 end, with the missing end drawn from the germline J gene. The rearrangement joins TRBV5-1 to TRBJ1-2, with D perhaps matching TRBD1 (5 bases). Trimming removed 4 bases at V and 4 bases at J, with 20 bases between. This CDR3 has 16 amino acids. Per germline, CDR1 SGHRS and CDR2 YFSETQ. The CDR3 here is CASSTQVGGTGYGYTF. The covered CDR3 bases are TGCGCCAGCAGCACCCAGGTCGGGGGAACGGGCTATGGC. The full variable domain, with the rest looked up from reference TRBV5-1 and TRBJ1-2, is KAGVTQTPRYLIKTRGQQVTLSCSPISGHRSVSWYQQTPGQGLQFLFEYFSETQRNKGNFPGRFSGRQFSNSRSEMNVSTLELGDSALYLCASSTQVGGTGYGYTFGSGTRLTVV.

In regard to this clone: The read ends 3 residues early relative to the CDR3; the germline J gene fills the gap. The V gene is TRBV5-1, the J gene TRBJ2-3; the match to TRBD2 covers 9 bases. V was pared by 0 bases and J by 4 bases, with 6 bases of the junction left unmatched. The CDR3 runs 16 residues. The germline V gene encodes CDR1 SGHRS and CDR2 YFSETQ. The CDR3 bases that were read are TGCGCCAGCAGCTTGGTGGCGGGGGGGCTTGCAGATACG. It specifies CASSLVAGGLADT. The whole CDR3 sequence is CASSLVAGGLADTQYF.

Details on this clone: The CDR3 is cut off 3 residues early in the read; its end comes from the germline J gene. This rearrangement joins TRBV5-5 to TRBJ1-6, with D uncertain. Deletions cut 1 base from V and 10 bases from J, with 9 bases between. CDR3 size: 13 residues. Germline V gene lookup returns CDR1 SGHKS and CDR2 YYEKEE (reference sequence). CDR3 residues: CASSLSGNSPLHF. Incomplete CDR3 DNA: TGTGCCAGCAGCTTGTCGGGTAACTCACCC.

For this clone: With the read ending 3 residues before the CDR3 end, the germline J gene is used to fill in that end. This chain connects TRBV4-1 to TRBJ2-1; D may be TRBD2 (6 bases). V shed 3 bases and J shed 6 bases, with 15 bases lying between them. The CDR3 is 15 residues long. The germline V gene encodes CDR1 MGHRA and CDR2 YSYEKL. CDR3 sequence: CASSHSSAGSNEQFF. CDR3 DNA (partial): TGCGCCAGCAGCCACTCATCGGCGGGGTCCAATGAG.

Partial CDR3 DNA: TGTGCCAGCAGCCTTGACAAAACCTACGAG. It is translated as CASSLDKTYE. The full CDR3 protein is CASSLDKTYEQYF. The chain joins TRBV7-8 to TRBJ2-7; D is ambiguous. The CDR3 end falls 3 residues outside the read, so it is completed with the germline J gene. The V gene's germline CDR1 is SGHVS and CDR2 FQNEAQ. The CDR3 covers 13 residues. Trimming shortened V by 5 bases and J by 2 bases, and 10 bases separated the two germline ends. Supplemented by reference TRBV7-8 and TRBJ2-7, the full variable domain reads GAGVSQSPRYKVAKRGQDVALRCDPISGHVSLFWYQQALGQGPEFLTYFQNEAQLDKSGLPSDRFFAERPEGSVSTLKIQRTQQEDSAVYLCASSLDKTYEQYFGPGTRLTVT.

Remarks on this clone: The read halts 3 residues ahead of the CDR3 end, with the missing end drawn from the germline J gene. This chain joins TRBV29-1 and TRBJ1-4; perhaps TRBD1 as D (6 bases). V was pared by 5 bases and J by 2 bases, with 12 bases between. The length of the CDR3 is 14 residues. Germline V gene data show CDR1 as SQVTM and CDR2 as ANQGSEA. Here the CDR3 reads CSVSGVGTNEKLFF. Incomplete CDR3 DNA: TGCAGCGTTTCAGGGGTTGGGACTAATGAAAAA.

In the case of this clone: The read gets to within 3 residues of the CDR3 end, and the germline J gene fills in the rest. The chain uses TRBV28 and TRBJ1-4; D is unresolved. Trimming shortened V by 4 bases and J by 7 bases, and 13 bases separated the two germline ends. In germline, CDR1 is MDHEN, CDR2 SYDVKM. This CDR3 comprises 14 residues. The CDR3 region is CASSSPQVFEKLFF. The CDR3 DNA, read in part, is TGTGCCAGCAGTTCGCCCCAGGTGTTTGAAAAA.

The CDR3 region is CSAPTGLGGYTF. The part of the CDR3 DNA that was read is TGCAGTGCCCCGACAGGCCTGGGCGGC. The V call is TRBV20-1, the J call TRBJ1-2, with a possible D match to TRBD1 (6 bases). The CDR3 end falls 3 residues outside the read, so it is completed with the germline J gene. Germline loops: CDR1 DFQATT, CDR2 SNEGSKA (reference sequence). This CDR3 has 12 residues.

To note about this clone: Coverage ceases 3 residues before the CDR3 finishes, and the germline J gene fills in the end. This chain connects TRBV6-2 or TRBV6-3 to TRBJ2-2; 7 nucleotides agree with TRBD1. V trimming: 2 bases; J trimming: 6 bases; junction bases outside the gene matches: 3. The CDR3 is made up of 14 amino acids. Germline V gene lookup returns CDR1 MNHEY and CDR2 SVGEGT. Partial CDR3 DNA: TGTGCCAGCAGTTACAGAGACAGGGCCGGGGAG. Its protein product is CASSYRDRAGE. The whole CDR3 reads CASSYRDRAGELFF.

As to this clone: The read comes to an end 3 residues before the CDR3 does, leaving the germline J gene to fill in the end. Other nucleotide sequences from this sample produce the same CDR3. The V call is TRBV28, the J call TRBJ1-5; unclear D gene. The CDR3 is 13 residues long. The V end lost 6 bases, the J end lost 0 bases, and 6 bases lay between the germline ends. CDR1 and CDR2 (germline): MDHEN, SYDVKM. The sequenced part of the CDR3 DNA is TGTGCCAGCAGCCTATATAGCAATCAGCCC. This gives the protein CASSLYSNQP. The complete CDR3 reads CASSLYSNQPQHF. Combining the CDR3 with reference TRBV28 and TRBJ1-5 gives the whole variable domain DVKVTQSSRYLVKRTGEKVFLECVQDMDHENMFWYRQDPGLGLRLIYFSYDVKMKEKGDIPEGYSVSREKKERFSLILESASTNQTSMYLCASSLYSNQPQHFGDGTRLSIL.

Comments on this clone: The read is 3 residues too short to cover the CDR3 end, so that end is filled in from the germline J gene. The chain combines TRBV7-3 with TRBJ2-1; TRBD2 aligns across 8 bases. Germline V gene lookup returns CDR1 SGHTA and CDR2 FQGTGA. The CDR3 is 15 residues long. Losses at the gene ends were 1 base for V and 5 bases for J; bases not matched to a gene: 4. Partial CDR3 DNA: TGTGCCAGCAGCTTAAAGCGGGGGCCCGACAATGAG. This encodes CASSLKRGPDNE. The whole CDR3 region reads CASSLKRGPDNEQFF.